Listed below are T cell receptor beta chains from one sample, sequenced in a study of identical twins. TCRdb independently ran MiXCR on the 5' RACE reads; one entry per CDR3 protein. The sample carries roughly 230,000 distinct CDR3 sequences, roughly 8.7% recorded once. These data are also associated with another study on yellow fever vaccine responses in identical twins.

The sample consisted of CD8+ T cells sorted from blood. Source of these receptors: a woman under 30 in good health. Both conserved end residues are part of each CDR3. Fields, in order: J gene, clone size, D gene, V gene, CDR3 DNA, CDR3 protein. The D gene is left open where the match is weak. Some rows mark clone size as missing; the rest say once, few, many or name a class of expanded clone.

TRBJ2-7,-,TRBD2,TRBV4-2,TGTGCCAGCAGCTGGACTAGCGGGGACTCCTACGAGCAGTACTTC,CASSWTSGDSYEQYF
TRBJ2-2,-,-,TRBV27,TGTGCCAGCAGTGCCCCGAACACCGGGGAGCTGTTTTTT,CASSAPNTGELFF
TRBJ2-2,few,TRBD2,TRBV6-5,TGTGCCAGCAGTTACTCCGGGACTAGATCAGCCGGGGAGCTGTTTTTT,CASSYSGTRSAGELFF
TRBJ2-4,-,-,TRBV5-6,TGTGCCAGCAGCTTAATTCGATCCGGTGCCCTAGCCAAAAACATTCAGTACTTC,CASSLIRSGALAKNIQYF
TRBJ2-5,-,TRBD1,TRBV28,TGTGCCAGCAGAAGCAGGGGACAGGGGATATGGGAGACCCAGTACTTC,CASRSRGQGIWETQYF
TRBJ2-2,many,TRBD1,TRBV5-6,TGTGCCAGCAGCCATAGTCCGGGACAGGCTTATATCGGGGAGCTGTTTTTT,CASSHSPGQAYIGELFF
TRBJ2-1,-,-,TRBV7-3,TGTGCCAGCAGCTTATATACAGGGGGGGACAATGAGCAGTTCTTC,CASSLYTGGDNEQFF
TRBJ2-3,many,TRBD2,TRBV6-1,TGTGCCAGCAGCGCCGGGGGGTTCGGCACAGATACGCAGTATTTT,CASSAGGFGTDTQYF
TRBJ1-5,many,-,TRBV20-1,TGCAGTGCTAGAATAGGGTCGGAAGGGCAGCCCCAGCATTTT,CSARIGSEGQPQHF
TRBJ2-1,many,-,TRBV20-1,TGCAGTGCTACCGCCGCCAATGAGCAGTTCTTC,CSATAANEQFF
TRBJ1-5,many,-,TRBV15,TGTGCCACCAGCAGGCCCGATAGCAATCAGCCCCAGCATTTT,CATSRPDSNQPQHF
TRBJ2-1,many,TRBD2,TRBV12-3/TRBV12-4,TGTGCCGGGGGGGGGAGCTCCTACAATGAGCAGTTCTTC,CAGGGSSYNEQFF
TRBJ2-3,few,TRBD2,TRBV24-1,TGTGCCAGCGGGGGGCTGGATACGCAGTATTTT,CASGGLDTQYF
TRBJ1-5,-,TRBD1,TRBV20-1,TGCAGTGCTAGTCCAGGACAGGGGGATCAGCCCCAGCATTTT,CSASPGQGDQPQHF
TRBJ2-7,many,-,TRBV13,TGTGCCAGCAGCTTAGGGGTTGGGTTCTACGAGCAGTACTTC,CASSLGVGFYEQYF
TRBJ2-1,-,TRBD2,TRBV6-5,TGTGCCAGCAGTTACTCGGCTAGCGGGACCCGTCAGCAGTTCTTC,CASSYSASGTRQQFF
TRBJ2-3,-,-,TRBV5-6,TGTGCCAGCAGCTTGGACATGTCGGATACGCAGTATTTT,CASSLDMSDTQYF
TRBJ2-5,many,-,TRBV27,TGTGCCAGCAGCCCACTCCCCCAGGAGGGCTACGAGACCCAGTACTTC,CASSPLPQEGYETQYF
TRBJ2-7,few,-,TRBV27,TGTGCCAGCAGTTTCGGGACACCATCCTACGAGCAGTACTTC,CASSFGTPSYEQYF
TRBJ2-1,few,TRBD2,TRBV27,TGTGCCAGCAGTTTATGGGCTAGCGGGTATAATGAGCAGTTCTTC,CASSLWASGYNEQFF
TRBJ2-5,many,-,TRBV3-1,TGTGCCAGCAGCCAATGGGACTTCCAAGAGACCCAGTACTTC,CASSQWDFQETQYF
TRBJ2-7,many,-,TRBV7-9,TGTGCCAGCAGTCTAGTGGGAATCGGTTACGAGCAGTACTTC,CASSLVGIGYEQYF
TRBJ2-1,many,TRBD2,TRBV9,TGTGCCAGCAGCGCCCGACTAGCGGGAGGCTGGGGCAATGAGCAGTTCTTC,CASSARLAGGWGNEQFF
TRBJ2-1,many,-,TRBV12-3/TRBV12-4,TGTGCCAGCAGACTCCGGGACCAAGATGAGCAGTTCTTC,CASRLRDQDEQFF
TRBJ2-3,many,TRBD1,TRBV29-1,TGCAGCGTCCTTCCTAAGGACAGGGGCACAGATACGCAGTATTTT,CSVLPKDRGTDTQYF
TRBJ1-1,few,-,TRBV7-9,TGTGCCAGCAGCTTCACGAGGGGATGGATGAACACTGAAGCTTTCTTT,CASSFTRGWMNTEAFF
TRBJ2-3,few,-,TRBV11-2,TGTGCCAGCAGCTTAGATGAGAGCATCACAGATACGCAGTATTTT,CASSLDESITDTQYF
TRBJ2-2,many,-,TRBV7-6,TGTGCCAGCAGCTCCCCCTCAGGGGTGGACACCGGGGAGCTGTTTTTT,CASSSPSGVDTGELFF
TRBJ2-7,-,TRBD1,TRBV6-5,TGTGCCAGCAGTTACCGGGACAGGGCTAGTTTAAGCTCCTACGAGCAGTACTTC,CASSYRDRASLSSYEQYF
TRBJ2-7,many,-,TRBV7-2,TGTGCCAGCAGCGGGGGCGAGACCTACGAGCAGTACTTC,CASSGGETYEQYF
TRBJ2-3,few,-,TRBV7-9,TGTGCCAGTGGACGCTCGCCTAGCACAGATACGCAGTATTTT,CASGRSPSTDTQYF
TRBJ2-3,many,-,TRBV7-9,TGTGCCAGCAGCTTAATCGGGGACGGGGATACGCAGTATTTT,CASSLIGDGDTQYF
TRBJ2-4,-,-,TRBV6-2/TRBV6-3,TGTGCCAGCACTGGGGGTCCGGGTGAAAACATTCAGTACTTC,CASTGGPGENIQYF
TRBJ2-1,many,-,TRBV29-1,TGCAGCGTTGAAAAGCCCGGAGGGATTGAGCAGTTCTTC,CSVEKPGGIEQFF
TRBJ2-7,many,-,TRBV4-1,TGCGCCAGCAGCCAACGGGAGTTAACCTACGAGCAGTACTTC,CASSQRELTYEQYF
TRBJ2-1,few,-,TRBV6-4,TGTGCCAGCAGTCGGGGCCATGAGCAGTTCTTC,CASSRGHEQFF
TRBJ2-1,once,TRBD2,TRBV27,TGTGCCACTAGCGGAGGGAGCTCCTACAATGAGCAGTTCTTC,CATSGGSSYNEQFF
TRBJ2-7,-,-,TRBV27,TGTGCCAGCAGTTTAGGGACTCGGAGGGAGCAGTACTTC,CASSLGTRREQYF
TRBJ2-5,few,-,TRBV29-1,TGCAGCGCTACTAAGGGGGTCCAAGAGACCCAGTACTTC,CSATKGVQETQYF
TRBJ2-5,many,TRBD2,TRBV12-3/TRBV12-4,TGTGCCAGCATGGGACTAGCGCTCTTTCAAGAGACCCAGTACTTC,CASMGLALFQETQYF
TRBJ2-7,few,TRBD1,TRBV9,TGTGCCAGCTCCCGCCTGCGGGGGACAGGGGGTGTCGAGCAGTACTTC,CASSRLRGTGGVEQYF
TRBJ2-1,-,-,TRBV15,TGTGCCACCAGCGGGACCATAACCTTCTACAATGAGCAGTTCTTC,CATSGTITFYNEQFF
TRBJ2-3,many,-,TRBV9,TGTGCCAGCAGCCCCTCGGGGGGCGGGTTTCGGTATTTT,CASSPSGGGFRYF
TRBJ2-7,many,TRBD2,TRBV9,TGTGCCAGCAGCGTAGGCGGGGGGCTTAGCGACGAGCAGTACTTC,CASSVGGGLSDEQYF
TRBJ2-1,many,TRBD2,TRBV4-1,TGCGCCAGCAGCCAAGTTTCTAGCGGGGACAATGAGCAGTTCTTC,CASSQVSSGDNEQFF
TRBJ2-3,few,TRBD1,TRBV12-3/TRBV12-4,TGTGCCAGCAGTTCAGCTAGGGGGCGCACAGATACGCAGTATTTT,CASSSARGRTDTQYF
TRBJ2-1,many,TRBD2,TRBV29-1,TGCAGCGTTGAAAAGGCTAGCGGTCCCCCCTGGAACAATGAGCAGTTCTTC,CSVEKASGPPWNNEQFF
TRBJ2-7,few,-,TRBV27,TGTGCCAGCAGGTTGGGGGGCTATGGGGCCGAGCAGTACTTC,CASRLGGYGAEQYF
TRBJ2-5,many,-,TRBV24-1,TGTGCCACCAGTGATTTAGGCTCAGAGACCCAGTACTTC,CATSDLGSETQYF
TRBJ2-6,few,-,TRBV4-3,TGCGCCAGCAGCCAATACAACGAGGCCAACTCTGGGGCCAACGTCCTGACTTTC,CASSQYNEANSGANVLTF
TRBJ2-7,few,TRBD1,TRBV7-9,TGTGCCAGCAACACAGAGACAGGGACCTACGAGCAGTACTTC,CASNTETGTYEQYF
TRBJ2-7,many,-,TRBV4-3,TGCGCCAGCAGCCAAGGAAGGGACTCCTCCTACGAGCAGTACTTC,CASSQGRDSSYEQYF
TRBJ2-1,-,-,TRBV29-1,TGCAGCGTTATGAAACCTACGGGAGAGCAGTTCTTC,CSVMKPTGEQFF
TRBJ2-7,few,-,TRBV20-1,TGCAGTGCTAGTCCGTCCCAGGAGGTACTATACGAGCAGTACTTC,CSASPSQEVLYEQYF
TRBJ2-7,-,TRBD1,TRBV4-1,TGCGCCAGCAGCCAAGAATCAGGGGGAAGCTCCTACGAGCAGTACTTC,CASSQESGGSSYEQYF
TRBJ1-2,-,TRBD1,TRBV15,TGTGCCACCAGCACGGGACAGGGTGCCTATGGCTACACCTTC,CATSTGQGAYGYTF
TRBJ2-5,few,TRBD2,TRBV28,TGTGCCAGCAGTGTAACTAGCGGGCTCTCTCAAGAGACCCAGTACTTC,CASSVTSGLSQETQYF
TRBJ2-2,few,-,TRBV20-1,TGCAGTGCTAGAGTTCCGCACAGGGCCCCCGGGGAGCTGTTTTTT,CSARVPHRAPGELFF
TRBJ1-2,few,TRBD1,TRBV7-9,TGTGCCAGCAGCTCTCCGGGACAGGGATATGGCTACACCTTC,CASSSPGQGYGYTF
TRBJ2-5,-,-,TRBV10-3,TGTGCCATCAAAGCCCCAATAGAAGAGACCCAGTACTTC,CAIKAPIEETQYF